This entry is about one T cell receptor beta chain. The antigen is not known. Germline assignment: CDR1 LGHNA and CDR2 YSLEER. The CDR3 spans 16 residues. Per TCR library, approximately 3,500 ng of total RNA was used. A 6-nucleotide sample barcode was carried by the UMIs, which template switching added. For each CDR3 protein, TCRdb gives one entry from its re-call of the 5' RACE reads, without DNA. Found here are approximately 210,000 distinct CDR3 sequences; the top ten clones hold roughly 8%. This sample is part of a study of monozygotic twins with inflammatory bowel disease. Broader study findings: Separate T cell subtypes could not be resolved from one another. Comparison of concordant versus discordant twins revealed no difference in repertoire similarity, possibly due to limited power.

Material: blood. The origin of this receptor is a human donor with ulcerative colitis or Crohn's disease, or a healthy co-twin of an affected twin (not recorded which). J is TRBJ2-2 and V is TRBV4-3. The CDR3 protein is CASSQDKYPWAGELFF.